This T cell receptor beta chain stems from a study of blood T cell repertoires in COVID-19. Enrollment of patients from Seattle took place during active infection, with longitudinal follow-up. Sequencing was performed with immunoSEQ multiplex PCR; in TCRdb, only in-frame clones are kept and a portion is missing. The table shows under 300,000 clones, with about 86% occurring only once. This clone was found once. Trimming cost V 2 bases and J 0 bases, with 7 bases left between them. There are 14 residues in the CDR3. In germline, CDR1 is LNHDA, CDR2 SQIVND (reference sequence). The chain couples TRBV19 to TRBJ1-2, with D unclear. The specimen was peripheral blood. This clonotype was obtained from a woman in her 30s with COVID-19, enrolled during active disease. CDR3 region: CASSITLANYGYTF. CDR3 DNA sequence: TGTGCCAGTAGTATAACTTTGGCTAACTATGGCTACACCTTC.